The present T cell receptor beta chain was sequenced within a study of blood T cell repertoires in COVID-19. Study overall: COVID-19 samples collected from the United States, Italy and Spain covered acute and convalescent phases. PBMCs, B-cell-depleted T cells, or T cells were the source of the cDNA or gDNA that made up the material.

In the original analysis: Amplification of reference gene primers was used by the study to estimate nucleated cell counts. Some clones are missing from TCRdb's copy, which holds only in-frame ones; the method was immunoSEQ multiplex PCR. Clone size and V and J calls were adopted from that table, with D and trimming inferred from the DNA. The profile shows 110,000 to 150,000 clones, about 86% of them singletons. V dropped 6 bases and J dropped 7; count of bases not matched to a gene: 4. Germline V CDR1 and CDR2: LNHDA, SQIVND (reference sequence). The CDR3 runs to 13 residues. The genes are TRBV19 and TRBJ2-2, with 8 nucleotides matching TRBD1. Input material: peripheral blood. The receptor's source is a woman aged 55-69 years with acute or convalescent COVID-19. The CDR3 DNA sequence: TGTGCCAGTAGGCCACAGGGGGACGGGGAGCTGTTTTTT. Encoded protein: CASRPQGDGELFF. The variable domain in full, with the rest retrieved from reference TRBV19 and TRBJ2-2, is DGGITQSPKYLFRKEGQNVTLSCEQNLNHDAMYWYRQDPGQGLRLIYYSQIVNDFQKGDIAEGYSVSREKKESFPLTVTSAQKNPTAFYLCASRPQGDGELFFGEGSRLTVL.